These 15 T cell receptor beta chains originate from one sample sequenced in a study of blood T cell repertoires in COVID-19. Produced via immunoSEQ multiplex PCR; TCRdb's table is partial and in-frame only. Here the sample spans under 140,000 clones, 65% to 90% being singletons. The sample was peripheral blood. These TCRs come from a woman in her fifties or sixties with acute or convalescent COVID-19.

J is TRBJ1-2 and V is TRBV6-1; unclear D gene. The CDR3 spans 13 residues. The germline V gene encodes CDR1 MNHNS and CDR2 SASEGT. Trimming removed 3 bases from V and 8 bases from J, with 13 bases in between. The CDR3 region is CASSEREGQGYTF. The CDR3 coding sequence is TGTGCCAGCAGTGAGAGAGAGGGTCAAGGCTACACCTTC.

CDR3 protein: CASSRGREETQYF. DNA of the CDR3: TGTGCCAGCAGCCGGGGGAGAGAAGAGACCCAGTACTTC. V gene TRBV7-9 combines with J gene TRBJ2-5; possible D gene TRBD2, 6 bases. This CDR3 spans 13 amino acids. Germline-derived CDR1 and CDR2 are SEHNR and FQNEAQ (reference sequence). Trimming took off 5 bases at V and 3 bases at J, with 10 bases between the two ends.

This clone was picked up a small number of times. This sequence joins TRBV5-1 and TRBJ1-2; D not certain. The V gene's germline CDR1 is SGHRS and CDR2 YFSETQ. Trimming cost V 4 bases and J 6 bases, with 10 bases left between them. The CDR3 length is 12 residues. CDR3 coding DNA: TGCGCCAGCAGCCCAGACATGCATGGCTACACCTTC. Protein: CASSPDMHGYTF.

CDR3 sequence: CASSLRGAGRNSPLHF. Here the CDR3 DNA reads TGTGCCAGCAGCCTGCGGGGGGCAGGACGGAATTCACCCCTCCACTTT. This sequence joins TRBV6-2 or TRBV6-3 and TRBJ1-6; perhaps TRBD1 as D (6 bases). V was cut by 6 bases and J by 7 bases, with 19 bases left in between. The CDR3 length is 16 residues. The germline V gene encodes CDR1 MNHEY and CDR2 SVGEGT.

The chain is built from TRBV27 and TRBJ1-5; tentative D call: TRBD1 (6 bases). V was shortened by 4 bases and J by 5 bases, with 24 bases between the two germline ends. Per germline, CDR1 MNHEY and CDR2 SMNVEV (reference sequence). CDR3 length: 18 residues. CDR3 sequence: CASSSTPWGRNPDQPQHF. Written as DNA, the CDR3 is TGTGCCAGCAGTTCAACCCCATGGGGGCGGAATCCGGATCAGCCCCAGCATTTT.

The chain joins TRBV3-1 (or the pseudogene TRBV3-2) to TRBJ1-2, with 8 positions matching TRBD1. Unmatched junction bases numbered 7, after V lost 3 bases and J lost 4 bases. The CDR3 is made up of 15 amino acids. The germline V gene encodes CDR1 LGHDT and CDR2 YNNKEL (reference sequence). In DNA, the CDR3 is TGTGCCAGCAGCCACCGAGACAGGGGTGGCTATGGCTACACCTTC. Translating gives CASSHRDRGGYGYTF.

The chain combines TRBV7-9 with TRBJ2-1; tentatively, D is TRBD2 (5 bases). Germline CDR1 reads SEHNR; CDR2 reads FQNEAQ (reference sequence). Trimming left V 4 bases short and J 3 bases short, with 10 bases between. This CDR3 region has 14 residues. The chain's CDR3 is CASSSGGLYNEQFF. CDR3 DNA: TGTGCCAGCAGCTCCGGAGGACTCTACAATGAGCAGTTCTTC.

This clone was seen more than once but under ten times. V is TRBV30 and J is TRBJ1-4; D gene ambiguous. CDR3 length equals 13 residues. CDR1 and CDR2 (germline): GTSNPN, SVGIG (reference sequence). Trimming removed 2 bases from V and 10 bases from J, with 14 bases in between. The CDR3 loop reads CAWSLRGGRKLFF. In DNA form, the CDR3 reads TGTGCCTGGAGTCTACGCGGTGGGAGAAAACTGTTTTTT.

The J gene is TRBJ1-5, the V gene TRBV4-2, with 7 bases lining up with TRBD1. V lost 5 bases and J lost 5; bases outside the gene matches: 6. Germline lookup yields CDR1 LGHNA and CDR2 YNFKEQ. The CDR3 covers 14 residues. CDR3 sequence (DNA): TGTGCCAGCAGCTTACGCCAGGGGGATCAGCCCCAGCATTTT. This translates into CASSLRQGDQPQHF.

This clone has only one observation. The rearrangement links TRBV20-1 to TRBJ1-5; 9 bases match TRBD1. The CDR3 has 15 amino acids. V shed 3 bases and J 6 bases; nucleotides not matched to a gene: 9. Germline assignment: CDR1 DFQATT and CDR2 SNEGSKA (reference sequence). Written as DNA, the CDR3 is TGCAGTGCTAGTCCCGGGACAGGGAGTGCTCAGCCCCAGCATTTT. It specifies CSASPGTGSAQPQHF.

There are a few counts of this clone. The rearrangement links TRBV6-5 to TRBJ2-3, with 7 bases that match TRBD2. Germline V gives CDR1 MNHEY, CDR2 SVGAGI. This CDR3 spans 15 amino acids. V lost 4 bases and J lost 0; bases outside the gene matches: 4. The chain's CDR3 is CASSFLAASTDTQYF. The CDR3 DNA follows: TGTGCCAGCAGTTTTCTAGCGGCTAGCACAGATACGCAGTATTTT.

The chain recombines TRBV3-1 (or the pseudogene TRBV3-2) with TRBJ2-3; the D is unclear. The length of the CDR3 is 16 residues. The germline gives CDR1 LGHDT, CDR2 YNNKEL (reference sequence). V dropped 4 bases and J dropped 1 base, with 15 bases sitting between them. The DNA for the CDR3 is TGTGCCAGCAGCCGAGGAAGACTCGCAGGCACAGATACGCAGTATTTT. Protein: CASSRGRLAGTDTQYF.

The gene calls are TRBV4-3 and TRBJ2-3; 8 nucleotides align to TRBD2. There are 16 residues in the CDR3. V dropped 1 base and J dropped 0; count of bases not matched to a gene: 3. Germline values: CDR1 LGHNA, CDR2 YSLEER. CDR3 DNA: TGCGCCAGCAGCCAAGGCGGGGGGTTTAGCACAGATACGCAGTATTTT. Residues: CASSQGGGFSTDTQYF.

The rearrangement links TRBV6-2 or TRBV6-3 to TRBJ1-5; a possible D gene is TRBD1 (5 bases). This CDR3 comprises 15 residues. The V and J ends lost 2 bases and 2 bases respectively, with 10 bases between them. Germline V CDR1 and CDR2: MNHEY, SVGEGT. The CDR3 DNA reads TGTGCCAGCAGTTACGGGGGGGAGGGCAATCAGCCCCAGCATTTT. It specifies CASSYGGEGNQPQHF.

The rearrangement uses TRBV7-9 and TRBJ2-7; 7 bases map to TRBD1. After removal of 3 bases from V and 1 base from J, the junction contained 3 bases not matched to a gene. The CDR3 sequence is 14 residues long. Germline assignment: CDR1 SEHNR and CDR2 FQNEAQ (reference sequence). The CDR3 loop is CASSFPGQSYEQYF. CDR3 coding DNA: TGTGCCAGCAGCTTCCCGGGACAGTCCTACGAGCAGTACTTC.